This T cell receptor beta chain is from a study of control samples from healthy donors and cancer patients. The table lists this clone with a count of one. The protocol was immunoSEQ multiplex PCR, while the TCRdb copy is restricted to in-frame clones and leaves out a portion. The table has 150,000 or so clones, roughly 93% seen once. The source of this sequence is a woman in her sixties or seventies in good health. The sample was blood.

The CDR3 spells CASSPELNSPLHF. As DNA, the CDR3 is TGTGCCAGCTCACCGGAACTTAATTCACCCCTCCACTTT. The V and J genes are TRBV18 and TRBJ1-6; D is undetermined. Trimming removed 3 bases from V and 6 bases from J, with 6 bases in between. CDR1 and CDR2 (germline): KGHSH, LQKENI. The CDR3 sequence is 13 residues long.